These 19 T cell receptor beta chains originate from one sample sequenced in a study of T and B cells in COVID-19 patients. Multiplex PCR with BIOMED2 TRB-A/B primer pools amplified TRB rearrangements. TCRdb ran MiXCR on the multiplex PCR reads and lists one entry per CDR3 protein. The sample contains several thousand distinct CDR3 sequences, roughly a third of which appear only once. From blood, about 240-550 ng of genomic DNA served as TRB template. The sequenced sample was blood. The receptors shown here come from a human donor with active COVID-19.

The rearrangement uses TRBV11-1 and TRBJ2-7, with no clear D. Trimming left V 3 bases short and J 9 bases short, with 15 bases between. This CDR3 is built from 13 residues. Germline V gene sequence: CDR1 SGHAT, CDR2 FQDESV (reference sequence). CDR3 in amino acids: CASSLATPRVQYF. CDR3 in DNA: TGTGCCAGCAGCTTGGCAACCCCTAGGGTGCAGTACTTC. Full variable domain (missing parts from reference TRBV11-1 and TRBJ2-7): EAEVAQSPRYKITEKSQAVAFWCDPISGHATLYWYRQILGQGPELLVQFQDESVVDDSQLPKDRFSAERLKGVDSTLKIQPAELGDSAMYLCASSLATPRVQYFGPGTRLTVT.

The V and J genes are TRBV10-3 and TRBJ1-2; TRBD1 is a possible D gene (6 bases). With 4 bases removed from V and 8 bases from J, the gap between germline ends came to 17 bases. Germline CDR1 reads ENHRY; CDR2 reads SYGVKD. This CDR3 has 14 amino acids. DNA for the CDR3: TGTGCCATCAGTGTTACTACAGGGAGAGGCGGCTACACCTTC. Translation gives CAISVTTGRGGYTF.

The V call is TRBV6-5, the J call TRBJ2-7; 11 bases agree with TRBD2. The V segment lost 7 bases and the J segment 0 bases; nucleotides outside the gene matches: 8. CDR3 size: 16 residues. Germline V gene data show CDR1 as MNHEY and CDR2 as SVGAGI. The CDR3 nucleotides read TGTGCCAGCACTAAGGGGGGACTAGCGGTCTCCTACGAGCAGTACTTC. This translates into CASTKGGLAVSYEQYF.

This chain uses TRBV10-3 with TRBJ1-3; D may be TRBD1 (6 bases). The CDR3 length is 15 residues. Per germline, CDR1 ENHRY and CDR2 SYGVKD. Trimming cost V 3 bases and J 0 bases, with 9 bases left between them. The CDR3 region is CAISDGTLSGNTIYF. DNA of the CDR3: TGTGCCATCAGTGACGGGACACTCTCTGGAAACACCATATATTTT.

CDR3 region: CASSVNTEAFF. DNA of the CDR3: TGTGCCAGTTCGGTGAACACTGAAGCTTTCTTT. The V and J genes are TRBV28 and TRBJ1-1; D is unclear. The germline V gene encodes CDR1 MDHEN and CDR2 SYDVKM. The CDR3 spans 11 residues. Trimming stripped 9 bases from V and 0 bases from J, with 5 bases between.

This clonotype was recorded once. The J gene is TRBJ2-3, the V gene TRBV5-1; 7 bases match TRBD2. The CDR3 runs to 16 residues. The germline gives CDR1 SGHRS, CDR2 YFSETQ. Losses at the gene ends were 3 bases for V and 2 bases for J; bases not matched to a gene: 9. The CDR3: CASSSAGVGATDTQYF. The CDR3 nucleotides are TGCGCCAGCAGCTCGGCGGGGGTTGGGGCCACAGATACGCAGTATTTT. The complete variable domain, with remaining parts taken from reference TRBV5-1 and TRBJ2-3, reads KAGVTQTPRYLIKTRGQQVTLSCSPISGHRSVSWYQQTPGQGLQFLFEYFSETQRNKGNFPGRFSGRQFSNSRSEMNVSTLELGDSALYLCASSSAGVGATDTQYFGPGTRLTVL.

This chain connects TRBV27 to TRBJ1-6; a weak D match, TRBD1 (6 bases). The CDR3 extends over 15 amino acids. The germline gives CDR1 MNHEY, CDR2 SMNVEV (reference sequence). Trimming removed 8 bases from V and 9 bases from J, with 20 bases in between. The CDR3, as DNA: TGTGCCAGCGGATCCACTTACAGGGCTAGTTCACCCCTCCACTTT. It codes for CASGSTYRASSPLHF.

The CDR3 DNA sequence: TGCAGTGCTCAGAGCGGGAGGGTTAATGAGCAGTTCTTC. This codes for CSAQSGRVNEQFF. V and J are TRBV20-1 and TRBJ2-1; 10 nucleotides match TRBD2. The CDR3 loop spans 13 amino acids. Germline V lookup: CDR1 DFQATT, CDR2 SNEGSKA (reference sequence). The V gene end was trimmed by 5 bases and the J gene end by 7 bases; junction bases not matched to a gene: 5.

This chain uses TRBV29-1 with TRBJ2-7, with TRBD2 identical over 10 bases. V shed 4 bases and J 5 bases; nucleotides not matched to a gene: 5. Germline loops: CDR1 SQVTM, CDR2 ANQGSEA. The CDR3 covers 13 residues. The CDR3 sequence: CSVGVAGGNEQYF. The CDR3 nucleotides are TGCAGCGTTGGGGTAGCGGGAGGAAACGAGCAGTACTTC.

This clonotype showed up just once. The CDR3 nucleotides are TGCAGCGTTGATGGGGACAGGGTGGAGACCCAGTACTTC. It codes for CSVDGDRVETQYF. The chain has TRBV29-1 and TRBJ2-5; 9 bases are shared with TRBD1. V shed 3 bases and J 5 bases; nucleotides not matched to a gene: 4. Germline CDR1 reads SQVTM; CDR2 reads ANQGSEA. The CDR3 runs to 13 residues.

This clonotype has only a few counts. The gene calls are TRBV15 and TRBJ2-7, with D perhaps assigned TRBD1 or TRBD2 (6 bases each). Trimming pared 2 bases from V and 2 bases from J, leaving 13 bases between. The germline V gene has CDR1 LNHNV and CDR2 YYDKDF (reference sequence). CDR3 length equals 15 residues. The CDR3: CATSRIRGLAYEQYF. The CDR3 coding sequence is TGTGCCACCAGCAGAATCCGGGGGCTCGCCTACGAGCAGTACTTC.

The chain employs TRBV4-1 and TRBJ2-1; 9 bases are shared with TRBD2. V was pared by 2 bases and J by 7 bases, with 15 bases of the junction left unmatched. CDR1 is MGHRA, CDR2 YSYEKL, per germline. The CDR3 covers 18 residues. The CDR3 loop reads CASSQTLSGSPFGNEQFF. The CDR3 nucleotides read TGCGCCAGCAGCCAAACTCTTAGCGGGAGTCCCTTTGGAAATGAGCAGTTCTTC.

A single count supports this clonotype. Compared with germline, one end of the junction differs, possibly owing to a read error. The chain couples TRBV5-4 to TRBJ2-7, with D possibly matching TRBD2 (5 bases). The V gene's germline CDR1 is SGHNT and CDR2 YYREEE (reference sequence). This CDR3 has 13 amino acids. The CDR3 DNA follows: TGCGCCAGGCGAGGAGGTTTCCCCTACGAGCAGTACTTC. Translating gives CARRGGFPYEQYF.

This clonotype occurred a few times. V gene TRBV6-5 combines with J gene TRBJ2-2, with D perhaps TRBD2 (6 bases). The germline V and J ends were trimmed by 2 bases and 6 bases, with 16 bases remaining between them. CDR1 and CDR2 from the germline V gene are MNHEY and SVGAGI. This CDR3 spans 16 amino acids. The CDR3 DNA reads TGTGCCAGCAGTTACACCCCACTAGCAGCGGCCGGGGAGCTGTTTTTT. Protein sequence: CASSYTPLAAAGELFF.

This chain uses TRBV6-5 with TRBJ2-1; 12 bases are shared with TRBD2. The CDR3 totals 15 residues. Germline loops: CDR1 MNHEY, CDR2 SVGAGI. The trim removed 0 bases at V and 9 bases at J, leaving 3 bases unmatched. DNA for the CDR3: TGTGCCAGCAGTTACTCCGTACTAGCGGGAGGTGAGCAGTTCTTC. Its protein product is CASSYSVLAGGEQFF.

The chain carries TRBV5-5 and TRBJ2-5; 8 bases match TRBD2. The CDR3 contains 16 residues. Germline lookup yields CDR1 SGHKS and CDR2 YYEKEE (reference sequence). J lost 8 bases, V lost 4 bases, and 16 bases had no gene match. The CDR3: CASSRGGRSSLETQYF. CDR3 nucleotides: TGTGCCAGCAGCCGCGGGGGGAGGTCCTCCCTGGAAACCCAGTACTTC.

The genes are TRBV6-2 or TRBV6-3 and TRBJ2-1, with a tentative D call TRBD1 (5 bases). Per the germline V gene, CDR1 is MNHEY and CDR2 is SVGEGT. The CDR3 loop spans 12 amino acids. V gave up 7 bases and J gave up 6 bases, with 10 bases separating them. CDR3 DNA: TGTGCCAGCAATTCTAGGGGCAATGAGCAGTTCTTC. Translation gives CASNSRGNEQFF.

This clonotype counts as medium-sized (0.01 to 0.1%). The chain couples TRBV29-1 to TRBJ1-4; weak D call: TRBD1 (5 bases). Germline CDR1 reads SQVTM; CDR2 reads ANQGSEA. There are 14 residues in the CDR3. Trimming cost V 7 bases and J 6 bases, with 18 bases left between them. In DNA, the CDR3 is TGCAGCGCCCGGACACCACAGTTAGATGAAAAACTGTTTTTT. It yields the protein CSARTPQLDEKLFF.

This sequence joins TRBV20-1 and TRBJ2-1, with 9 bases identical to TRBD2. Unmatched junction bases numbered 8, after V lost 4 bases and J lost 7 bases. The CDR3 consists of 14 residues. Germline V CDR1 and CDR2: DFQATT, SNEGSKA (reference sequence). This CDR3 is CSAKESGRKNEQFF. CDR3 bases: TGCAGTGCTAAGGAGAGCGGGAGGAAAAATGAGCAGTTCTTC.